The 3 T cell receptor beta chains below all came from one sample that was sequenced in a study of blood T cell repertoires in COVID-19. TCRdb keeps only in-frame clones here, not all; method: immunoSEQ multiplex PCR. This sample yields 250,000 to 300,000 clones, of which 85% to 90% are seen a single time; 3.7% belongs to the top ten. Sequenced: peripheral blood. These receptors all stem from a woman between 35 and 50 years old with acute or convalescent COVID-19.

V usage is TRBV6-6 and J usage is TRBJ1-1; a weak D match, TRBD1 (6 bases). Trimming took off 0 bases at V and 1 base at J, with 6 bases between the two ends. The germline V gene has CDR1 MNHNY and CDR2 SVGAGI (reference sequence). There are 14 residues in the CDR3. The CDR3 region is CASSYSDRNTEAFF. Written as DNA, the CDR3 is TGTGCCAGCAGTTACTCGGACAGGAACACTGAAGCTTTCTTT.

This rearrangement joins TRBV10-3 to TRBJ1-6; maybe TRBD1 (5 bases). Trimming took 0 bases from V and 0 from J, leaving 9 bases between them. The length of the CDR3 is 17 residues. Germline assignment: CDR1 ENHRY and CDR2 SYGVKD. The DNA of the CDR3 is TGTGCCATCAGTGAGTCGACAGCCAGCTCCTATAATTCACCCCTCCACTTT. Residues: CAISESTASSYNSPLHF.

This chain uses TRBV6-5 with TRBJ2-1; TRBD2 matches at 11 bases. The CDR3 has 15 residues. Germline loops: CDR1 MNHEY, CDR2 SVGAGI. Germline trimming cut 8 bases from V and 4 bases from J; bases unmatched to any gene: 7. The CDR3 spells CASSPSSGGYNEQFF. CDR3 DNA: TGTGCCAGCTCCCCCTCTAGCGGGGGGTACAATGAGCAGTTCTTC.